One and the same sample provided the 29 T cell receptor beta chains below, sequenced in a study of identical twins. Via MiXCR, TCRdb re-called the 5' RACE reads, giving one row per CDR3 protein. Among around 1.7 million distinct CDR3 sequences, about 32% were seen once, and the ten largest hold 0.25% to 0.3%. The sample consisted of cord blood. These receptors all stem from a newborn girl in good health.

The chain links TRBV28 to TRBJ2-1, with a tentative D call TRBD2 (5 bases). The V end was cut by 7 bases, the J end by 12 bases, with 16 bases between. Germline lookup yields CDR1 MDHEN and CDR2 SYDVKM. CDR3 length: 12 residues. DNA for the CDR3: TGTGCCAGCACCATTCTTGGGAGTGGGCAGTTCTTC. Encoded protein: CASTILGSGQFF. The full variable domain, its missing parts supplied by reference TRBV28 and TRBJ2-1, is DVKVTQSSRYLVKRTGEKVFLECVQDMDHENMFWYRQDPGLGLRLIYFSYDVKMKEKGDIPEGYSVSREKKERFSLILESASTNQTSMYLCASTILGSGQFFGPGTRLTVL.

The chain carries TRBV4-1 and TRBJ2-3; TRBD2 matches at 7 bases. This CDR3 is built from 20 residues. V was clipped by 4 bases and J by 2 bases; unmatched bases: 21. Germline V gene sequence: CDR1 MGHRA, CDR2 YSYEKL. The CDR3 DNA follows: TGCGCCAGCAGCCTAAGCCCCTTCAGCTGGCGGGAGACGGACACAGATACGCAGTATTTT. Encoded protein: CASSLSPFSWRETDTDTQYF.

About this clonotype: This could be a read error, since a much larger clone is one nucleotide away. This sequence joins TRBV3-1 and TRBJ2-1; D unresolved. The V and J ends lost 2 bases and 9 bases respectively, with 5 bases between them. The CDR3 consists of 11 residues. CDR1 and CDR2 (germline): LGHDT, YNNKEL (reference sequence). This CDR3 reads CASSQFTEQFF. The CDR3 DNA reads TGTGCCAGCAGCCAATTCACTGAGCAGTTCTTC.

The rearrangement links TRBV27 to TRBJ2-2; D possibly corresponds to TRBD1 (6 bases). The CDR3 is 15 residues long. Trimming removed 5 bases at V and 0 bases at J, with 10 bases between. Per germline, CDR1 MNHEY and CDR2 SMNVEV (reference sequence). This CDR3 is CASSQTGSNTGELFF. The CDR3 coding sequence is TGTGCCAGCAGTCAGACAGGCTCGAACACCGGGGAGCTGTTTTTT.

In this sample, this clonotype turned up many times. The rearrangement joins TRBV2 to TRBJ2-7; the D is unclear. CDR1 is SNHLY and CDR2 is FYNNEI in the germline V gene. The CDR3 spans 14 residues. The ends were cut back, 7 bases at V and 4 bases at J, with 17 bases in the middle. CDR3 sequence reads: CASIRAEIKYEQYF. In DNA form, the CDR3 reads TGTGCCAGCATCCGCGCGGAGATTAAGTACGAGCAGTACTTC.

V gene TRBV28 combines with J gene TRBJ2-1; 12 bases are a match to TRBD2. Trimming at V came to 4 bases and at J to 7 bases, leaving 11 bases not matched to a gene. The CDR3 consists of 17 residues. CDR1 and CDR2 (germline): MDHEN, SYDVKM. CDR3 protein: CASSSKVLAGGANEQFF. For the CDR3, the DNA is TGTGCCAGCAGTTCCAAGGTACTAGCGGGAGGTGCAAATGAGCAGTTCTTC.

In its sample, this clonotype was seen a few times. This rearrangement joins TRBV6-2 or TRBV6-3 to TRBJ2-7; TRBD2 might be the D (6 bases). Germline-derived CDR1 and CDR2 are MNHEY and SVGEGT. V was trimmed by 1 base and J by 3 bases, leaving 16 bases between them. The CDR3 runs to 16 residues. In nucleotides, the CDR3 is TGTGCCAGCAGTTACTTTTCGGGGCTAGCGATCTACGAGCAGTACTTC. It encodes CASSYFSGLAIYEQYF.

This clonotype was recorded a few times. The J gene is TRBJ2-1, the V gene TRBV4-2; D uncertain. The CDR3 has 15 residues. The germline gives CDR1 LGHNA, CDR2 YNFKEQ. Trimming shortened V by 0 bases and J by 2 bases, and 8 bases separated the two germline ends. The CDR3 protein is CASSQDPLAYNEQFF. CDR3 nucleotide sequence: TGTGCCAGCAGCCAAGATCCCCTGGCCTACAATGAGCAGTTCTTC.

This clonotype was detected a few times. The V and J genes are TRBV4-2 and TRBJ2-5; TRBD2 matches 7 bases. The CDR3 loop spans 17 amino acids. V lost 3 bases and J lost 1; bases outside the gene matches: 11. Germline V lookup: CDR1 LGHNA, CDR2 YNFKEQ. CDR3 nucleotides: TGTGCCAGCAGCCATCCTTGGGGAGCGGGGTTCCAAGAGACCCAGTACTTC. Translated: CASSHPWGAGFQETQYF.

Only a few counts were recorded for this clonotype. The V call is TRBV4-2, the J call TRBJ2-3; the match to TRBD1 covers 9 bases. CDR1 and CDR2 from the germline V gene are LGHNA and YNFKEQ. The trim removed 0 bases at V and 4 bases at J, leaving 5 bases unmatched. The CDR3 is made up of 16 amino acids. DNA for the CDR3: TGTGCCAGCAGCCAAGATTTGACAGGGGGAGCAGATACGCAGTATTTT. Protein sequence: CASSQDLTGGADTQYF.

This clonotype was counted ten times or more. The CDR3 protein is CASRSYSNQPQHF. The CDR3 nucleotides are TGTGCCAGCAGGTCTTATAGCAATCAGCCCCAGCATTTT. The rearrangement joins TRBV27 to TRBJ1-5; D unresolved. The CDR3 runs to 13 residues. The germline CDR1 and CDR2 sequences are MNHEY and SMNVEV (reference sequence). V lost 6 bases, J lost 0 bases, and 6 bases lay in between.

This clonotype was seen a few times. This sequence joins TRBV10-3 and TRBJ2-7; 7 bases fit TRBD1. With V trimmed by 3 bases and J by 2 bases, 7 bases remained unmatched. Germline lookup yields CDR1 ENHRY and CDR2 SYGVKD. The CDR3 is 15 amino acids. CDR3 coding DNA: TGTGCCATCAGTGAAAAGGGGGCGCTCCCCTACGAGCAGTACTTC. It yields the protein CAISEKGALPYEQYF.

As concerns this clonotype: One end of the junction does not line up with germline, which may come from a read error. This chain links TRBV2 with TRBJ2-7; D uncertain. The CDR3 loop spans 12 amino acids. Germline CDR1 is SNHLY and CDR2 is FYNNEI. The CDR3 sequence is CAGSADGRSQYF. Here the CDR3 DNA reads TGTGCCGGCAGTGCAGACGGTCGGTCCCAGTACTTC. Full variable domain (missing parts from reference TRBV2 and TRBJ2-7): EPEVTQTPSHQVTQMGQEVILRCVPISNHLYFYWYRQILGQKVEFLVSFYNNEISEKSEIFDDQFSVERPDGSNFTLKIRSTKLEDSAMYFCAGSADGRSQYFGPGTRLTVT.

The rearrangement joins TRBV21-1 to TRBJ1-5. TRBV21-1 is flagged as a pseudogene. The CDR3 spans 14 residues. The CDR3 loop reads CASSKRWMYQPQHF. The CDR3, as DNA: TGTGCCAGCAGCAAACGATGGATGTATCAGCCCCAGCATTTT.

There are a few counts of this clonotype. The V gene is TRBV20-1, the J gene TRBJ1-1, with 8 bases identical to TRBD1. V lost 5 bases and J lost 4; bases outside the gene matches: 3. The CDR3 has 12 residues. Germline V gives CDR1 DFQATT, CDR2 SNEGSKA (reference sequence). CDR3 DNA: TGCAGTGCTCTCGACAGGGGCACTGAAGCTTTCTTT. Protein sequence: CSALDRGTEAFF.

This chain joins TRBV5-5 and TRBJ1-4, with 9 nucleotides matching TRBD1. Germline CDR1 reads SGHKS; CDR2 reads YYEKEE (reference sequence). The length of the CDR3 is 15 residues. V was clipped by 7 bases and J by 3 bases; unmatched bases: 7. This CDR3 is CASGRDRVPNEKLFF. CDR3 sequence (DNA): TGTGCCAGCGGAAGGGACAGGGTGCCTAATGAAAAACTGTTTTTT.

This clonotype was recorded a few times. V gene TRBV12-3 or TRBV12-4 combines with J gene TRBJ2-1, with a tentative D call TRBD1 (5 bases). V lost 6 bases, J lost 0 bases, and 12 bases lay in between. This CDR3 comprises 15 residues. CDR3 sequence reads: CASSQGHHSYNEQFF. The CDR3 DNA sequence: TGTGCCAGCAGCCAGGGCCACCACTCCTACAATGAGCAGTTCTTC.

This clonotype has a count of ten or more. Relative to the germline gene, one junction end is altered; a read error may explain this. This chain joins TRBV5-1 and TRBJ2-3, with 8 bases aligning to TRBD2. The CDR3 is 15 residues long. The germline gives CDR1 SGHRS, CDR2 YFSETQ. Here the CDR3 DNA reads TGTGCCAGCAGTTTAGCAGCGGGGGGCACAGATACGCAGTATTTT. This sequence encodes CASSLAAGGTDTQYF.

This clonotype was observed at least ten times. The chain is built from TRBV29-1 and TRBJ1-5; weak D call: TRBD1 (5 bases). Looked up from germline, CDR1 is SQVTM and CDR2 is ANQGSEA. This CDR3 is built from 12 residues. With 3 bases removed from V and 6 bases from J, the gap between germline ends came to 9 bases. This CDR3 reads CSVEMGGQPQHF. The CDR3 DNA reads TGCAGCGTTGAGATGGGGGGTCAGCCCCAGCATTTT.

The chain joins TRBV27 to TRBJ2-7, with TRBD2 as a possible D gene (6 bases). The germline V gene encodes CDR1 MNHEY and CDR2 SMNVEV (reference sequence). Between the trimmed V and J ends, which lost 6 bases and 7 bases, there was a span of 19 bases. The CDR3 has 14 amino acids. CDR3 sequence: CASSRTGLYNEQYF. CDR3 nucleotides: TGTGCCAGCAGCCGAACGGGACTGTACAATGAGCAGTACTTC.

The rearrangement links TRBV28 to TRBJ2-7; D call uncertain. Trimming shortened V by 1 base and J by 7 bases, and 11 bases separated the two germline ends. CDR3 length: 13 residues. Germline assignment: CDR1 MDHEN and CDR2 SYDVKM. In DNA form, the CDR3 reads TGTGCCAGCAGTTTATCCGCACTACATGAGCAGTACTTC. Translating it yields CASSLSALHEQYF.

V gene TRBV5-1 combines with J gene TRBJ2-3, with 12 positions matching TRBD1. Trimming removed 1 base from V and 5 bases from J; junction bases left unmatched: 5. This CDR3 spans 16 amino acids. Germline CDR1 and CDR2: SGHRS and YFSETQ. CDR3 amino acids: CASSLWDRGPEDTQYF. The CDR3 DNA is TGCGCCAGCAGCTTGTGGGACAGGGGGCCCGAAGATACGCAGTATTTT.

This clonotype was picked up a small number of times. This chain connects TRBV6-1 to TRBJ2-7, with D maybe TRBD2 (6 bases). CDR1 MNHNS and CDR2 SASEGT come from the germline V gene. V dropped 6 bases and J dropped 2 bases, with 23 bases sitting between them. The CDR3 sequence is 17 residues long. The CDR3 here is CASREPFERVNAYEQYF. The CDR3 region has the DNA TGTGCCAGCAGGGAGCCCTTCGAGCGGGTGAACGCCTACGAGCAGTACTTC.

This chain joins TRBV4-2 and TRBJ1-1; D gene ambiguous. This CDR3 contains 14 residues. V dropped 0 bases and J dropped 1 base, with 6 bases sitting between them. Germline V gene lookup returns CDR1 LGHNA and CDR2 YNFKEQ. The CDR3 spells CASSQEEGNTEAFF. CDR3 coding DNA: TGTGCCAGCAGCCAAGAGGAGGGGAACACTGAAGCTTTCTTT.

For the CDR3, the DNA is TGCAGTGCTCGGTTCCAAGAGACCCAGTACTTC. Amino acid sequence: CSARFQETQYF. The chain is built from TRBV20-1 and TRBJ2-5; no reliable D call. This CDR3 is 11 amino acids long. V lost 5 bases to trimming and J lost 1 base, with 5 bases between them. The germline V gene encodes CDR1 DFQATT and CDR2 SNEGSKA (reference sequence).

This sequence joins TRBV12-3 or TRBV12-4 and TRBJ2-1; D unresolved. The CDR3 runs to 17 residues. The V end was cut by 3 bases, the J end by 0 bases, with 15 bases between. Here the CDR3 reads CASSLHIPLSSYNEQFF. CDR3 in DNA: TGTGCCAGCAGTTTGCACATCCCCTTGAGCTCCTACAATGAGCAGTTCTTC.

The V gene is TRBV9, the J gene TRBJ1-5; unclear D gene. V lost 3 bases and J lost 6, with 10 bases in between. The CDR3 has 13 residues. Germline V gene lookup returns CDR1 SGDLS and CDR2 YYNGEE. The CDR3 loop is CASSGGVAQPQHF. As DNA, the CDR3 is TGTGCCAGCAGCGGTGGGGTCGCTCAGCCCCAGCATTTT.

The chain links TRBV20-1 to TRBJ2-3, with 8 bases fitting TRBD2. CDR1 DFQATT and CDR2 SNEGSKA come from the germline V gene (reference sequence). The CDR3 covers 14 residues. V lost 6 bases, J lost 0 bases, and 5 bases stayed unmatched. CDR3: CSAEAGASTDTQYF. CDR3 DNA: TGCAGTGCGGAAGCGGGAGCGAGCACAGATACGCAGTATTTT.

This clonotype was seen only a few times. This chain connects TRBV4-2 to TRBJ2-1; a possible D gene is TRBD2 (5 bases). There are 15 residues in the CDR3. CDR1 LGHNA and CDR2 YNFKEQ come from the germline V gene. With 4 bases removed from V and 6 bases from J, the gap between germline ends came to 16 bases. CDR3 residues: CASSLLGQGSNEQFF. In DNA, the CDR3 is TGTGCCAGCAGCCTACTAGGTCAAGGGTCCAATGAGCAGTTCTTC.